This T cell receptor beta chain appears in the sequencing data of a study of blood T cells in healthy people across ages. PCR was performed a second time for about 6 to 12 cycles using a sample-barcoded 5' primer and a J-beta primer mix. TCRdb processed the 5' RACE reads anew with MiXCR; each CDR3 protein has one entry. Of approximately 700,000 distinct CDR3 sequences in the sample, 32% are singletons; the top ten hold 15%. This CDR3 contains 16 residues. CDR1 is MNHEY, CDR2 SVGEGT, per germline. The V end was cut by 2 bases, the J end by 2 bases, with 14 bases between. The V call is TRBV6-2 or TRBV6-3, the J call TRBJ2-3; TRBD1 might be the D (5 bases). This clonotype originated in a woman over 75 in good health. The sequenced sample was blood. The CDR3, as DNA: TGTGCCAGCAGTTACCTCCCAGGGATAGTCACAGATACGCAGTATTTT. Protein product: CASSYLPGIVTDTQYF.